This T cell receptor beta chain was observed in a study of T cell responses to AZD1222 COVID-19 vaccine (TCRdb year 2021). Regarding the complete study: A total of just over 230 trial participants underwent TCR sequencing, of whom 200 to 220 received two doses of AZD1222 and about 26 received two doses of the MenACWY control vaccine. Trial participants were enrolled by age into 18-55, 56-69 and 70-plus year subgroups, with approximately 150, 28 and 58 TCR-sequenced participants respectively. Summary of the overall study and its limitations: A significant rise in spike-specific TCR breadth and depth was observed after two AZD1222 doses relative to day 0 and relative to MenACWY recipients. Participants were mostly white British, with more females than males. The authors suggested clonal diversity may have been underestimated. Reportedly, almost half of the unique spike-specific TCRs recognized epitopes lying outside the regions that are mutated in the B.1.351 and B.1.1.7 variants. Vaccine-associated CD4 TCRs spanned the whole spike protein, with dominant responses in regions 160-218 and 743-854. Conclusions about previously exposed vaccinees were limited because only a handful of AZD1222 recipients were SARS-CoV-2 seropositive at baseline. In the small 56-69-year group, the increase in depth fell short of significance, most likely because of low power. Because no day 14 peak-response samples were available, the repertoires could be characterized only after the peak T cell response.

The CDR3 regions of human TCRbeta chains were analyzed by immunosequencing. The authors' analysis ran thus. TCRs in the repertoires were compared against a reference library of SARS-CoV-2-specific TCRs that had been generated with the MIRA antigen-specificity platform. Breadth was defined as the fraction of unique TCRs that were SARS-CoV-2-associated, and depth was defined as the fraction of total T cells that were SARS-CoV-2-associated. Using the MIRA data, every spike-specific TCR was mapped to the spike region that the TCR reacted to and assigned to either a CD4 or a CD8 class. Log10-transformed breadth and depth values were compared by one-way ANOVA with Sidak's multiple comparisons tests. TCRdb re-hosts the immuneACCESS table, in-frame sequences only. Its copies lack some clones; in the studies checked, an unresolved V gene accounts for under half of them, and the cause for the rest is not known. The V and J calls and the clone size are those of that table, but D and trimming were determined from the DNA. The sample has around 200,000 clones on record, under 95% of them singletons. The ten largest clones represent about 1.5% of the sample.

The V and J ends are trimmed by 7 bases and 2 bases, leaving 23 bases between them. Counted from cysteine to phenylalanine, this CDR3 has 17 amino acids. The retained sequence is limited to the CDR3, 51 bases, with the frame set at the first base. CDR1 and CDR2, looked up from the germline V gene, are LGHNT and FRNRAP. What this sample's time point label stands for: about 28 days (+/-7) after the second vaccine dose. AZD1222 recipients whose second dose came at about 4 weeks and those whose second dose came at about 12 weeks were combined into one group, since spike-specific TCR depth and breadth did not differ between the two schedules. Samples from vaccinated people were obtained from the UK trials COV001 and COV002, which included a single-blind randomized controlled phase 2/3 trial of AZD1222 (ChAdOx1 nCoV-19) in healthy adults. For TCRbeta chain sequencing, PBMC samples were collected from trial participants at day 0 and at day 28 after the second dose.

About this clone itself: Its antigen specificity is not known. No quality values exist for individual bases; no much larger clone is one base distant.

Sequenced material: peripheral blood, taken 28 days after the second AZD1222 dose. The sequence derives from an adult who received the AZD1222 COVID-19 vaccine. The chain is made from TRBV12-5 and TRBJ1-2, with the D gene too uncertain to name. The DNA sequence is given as TGTGCTAGTGAAGTGTATTTTGCACCCACCGTCAACTATGGCTACACCTTC. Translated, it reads CASEVYFAPTVNYGYTF.